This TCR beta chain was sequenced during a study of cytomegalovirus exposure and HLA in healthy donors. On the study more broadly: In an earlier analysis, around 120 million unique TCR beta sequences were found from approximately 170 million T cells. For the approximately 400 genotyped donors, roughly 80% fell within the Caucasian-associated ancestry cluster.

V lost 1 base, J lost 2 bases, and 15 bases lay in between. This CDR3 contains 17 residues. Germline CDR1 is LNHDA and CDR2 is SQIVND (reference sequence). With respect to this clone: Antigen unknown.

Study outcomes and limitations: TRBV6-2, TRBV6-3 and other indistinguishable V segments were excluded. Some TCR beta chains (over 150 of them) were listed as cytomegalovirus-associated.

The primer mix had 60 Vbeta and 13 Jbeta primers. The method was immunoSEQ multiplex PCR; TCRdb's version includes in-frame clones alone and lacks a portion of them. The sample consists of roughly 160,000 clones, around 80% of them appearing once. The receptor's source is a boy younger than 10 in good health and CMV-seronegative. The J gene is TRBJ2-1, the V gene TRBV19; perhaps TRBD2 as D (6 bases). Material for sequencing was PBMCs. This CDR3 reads CASSIGRELQTYNEQFF. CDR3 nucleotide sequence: TGTGCCAGTAGTATAGGGCGGGAACTCCAAACCTACAATGAGCAGTTCTTC. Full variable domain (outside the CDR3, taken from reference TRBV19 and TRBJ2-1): DGGITQSPKYLFRKEGQNVTLSCEQNLNHDAMYWYRQDPGQGLRLIYYSQIVNDFQKGDIAEGYSVSREKKESFPLTVTSAQKNPTAFYLCASSIGRELQTYNEQFFGPGTRLTVL.